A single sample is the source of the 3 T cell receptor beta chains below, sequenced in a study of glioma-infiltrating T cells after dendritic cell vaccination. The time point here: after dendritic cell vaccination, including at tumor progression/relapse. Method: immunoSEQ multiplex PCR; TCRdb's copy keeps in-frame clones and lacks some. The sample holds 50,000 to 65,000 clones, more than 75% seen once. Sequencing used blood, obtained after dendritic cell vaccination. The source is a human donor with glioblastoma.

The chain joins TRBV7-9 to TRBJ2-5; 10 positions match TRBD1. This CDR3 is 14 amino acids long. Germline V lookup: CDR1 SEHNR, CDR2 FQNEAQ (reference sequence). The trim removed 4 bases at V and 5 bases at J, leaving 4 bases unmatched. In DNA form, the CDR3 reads TGTGCCAGCAGCTCGACAGGGGGCCAGGAGACCCAGTACTTC. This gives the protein CASSSTGGQETQYF.

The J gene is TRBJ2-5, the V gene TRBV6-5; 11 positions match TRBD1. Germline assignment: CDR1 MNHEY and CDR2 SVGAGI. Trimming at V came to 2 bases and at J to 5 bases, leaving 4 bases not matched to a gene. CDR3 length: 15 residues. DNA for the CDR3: TGTGCCAGCAGTTACAGTCGGACAGGGGGCGAGACCCAGTACTTC. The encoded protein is CASSYSRTGGETQYF.

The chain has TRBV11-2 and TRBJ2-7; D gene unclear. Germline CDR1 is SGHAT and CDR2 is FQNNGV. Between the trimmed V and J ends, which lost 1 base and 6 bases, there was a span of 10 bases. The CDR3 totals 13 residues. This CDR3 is CASSLVLRPEQYF. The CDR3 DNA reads TGTGCCAGCAGCTTAGTGCTCAGGCCCGAGCAGTACTTC.